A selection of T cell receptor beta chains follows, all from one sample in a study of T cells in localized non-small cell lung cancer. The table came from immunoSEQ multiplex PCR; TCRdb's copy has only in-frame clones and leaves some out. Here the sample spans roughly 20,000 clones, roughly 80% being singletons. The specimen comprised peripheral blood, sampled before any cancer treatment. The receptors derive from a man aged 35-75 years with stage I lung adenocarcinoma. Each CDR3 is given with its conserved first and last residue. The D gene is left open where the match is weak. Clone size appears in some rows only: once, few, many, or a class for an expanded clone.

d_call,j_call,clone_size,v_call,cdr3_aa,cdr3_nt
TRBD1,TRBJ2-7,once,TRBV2,CASSSGQANTGEQYF,TGTGCCAGCAGTTCCGGACAGGCCAATACGGGGGAGCAGTACTTC
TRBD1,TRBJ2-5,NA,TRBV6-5,CASRVDRDQETQYF,TGTGCCAGCAGAGTGGACAGGGACCAAGAGACCCAGTACTTC
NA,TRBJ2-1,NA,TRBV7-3,CASSPTTGNEQFF,TGTGCCAGCAGCCCCACCACGGGCAATGAGCAGTTCTTC
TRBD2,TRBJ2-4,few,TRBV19,CASSIQGTSGPKNIQYF,TGTGCCAGTAGTATACAAGGGACTAGCGGTCCAAAAAACATTCAGTACTTC
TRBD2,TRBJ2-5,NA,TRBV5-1,CASSFWPRGSGSVETQYF,TGCGCCAGCAGCTTCTGGCCTCGGGGGAGCGGGAGTGTAGAGACCCAGTACTTC
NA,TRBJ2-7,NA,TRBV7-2,CASSLDGGALGYEQYF,TGTGCCAGCAGCTTAGATGGGGGGGCGCTAGGGTACGAGCAGTACTTC
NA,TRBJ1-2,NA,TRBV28,CASSATGRVEGYTF,TGTGCCAGCAGTGCCACAGGGCGAGTAGAGGGCTACACCTTC
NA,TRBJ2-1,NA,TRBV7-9,CASSLAVRGDEQFF,TGTGCCAGCAGCTTAGCCGTGCGAGGGGACGAGCAGTTCTTC
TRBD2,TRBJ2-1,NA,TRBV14,CASSQELRRSGRREQFF,TGTGCCAGCAGCCAAGAATTAAGGAGGAGCGGGAGACGTGAGCAGTTCTTC
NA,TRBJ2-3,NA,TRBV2,CASRTSRGTDTQYF,TGTGCCAGCAGAACTAGCCGTGGCACAGATACGCAGTATTTT
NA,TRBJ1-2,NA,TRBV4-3,CASSQDAGLGYTF,TGCGCCAGCAGCCAAGACGCGGGATTGGGCTACACCTTC
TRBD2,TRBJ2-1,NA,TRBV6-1,CASSPTGGYNNEQFF,TGTGCCAGCAGTCCCACGGGGGGGTACAACAATGAGCAGTTCTTC
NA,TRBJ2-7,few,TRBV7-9,CASSLTGIFYEQYF,TGTGCCAGCAGCTTAACGGGGATTTTCTACGAGCAGTACTTC
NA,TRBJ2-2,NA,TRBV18,CASSPRWDQAGELFF,TGTGCCAGCTCCCCCCGGTGGGACCAAGCCGGGGAGCTGTTTTTT
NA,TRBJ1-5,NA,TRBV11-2,CASSLSGDSNQPQHF,TGTGCCAGCAGCTTATCGGGGGATAGCAATCAGCCCCAGCATTTT
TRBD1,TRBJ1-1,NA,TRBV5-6,CASSPYRGGTEAFF,TGTGCCAGCAGCCCCTACAGGGGTGGCACTGAAGCTTTCTTT
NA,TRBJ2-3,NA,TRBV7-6,CASSLAGEQATQYF,TGTGCCAGCAGCTTAGCCGGGGAACAAGCTACGCAGTATTTT
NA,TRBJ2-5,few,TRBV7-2,CASSQERWEETQYF,TGTGCCAGCAGCCAGGAACGGTGGGAAGAGACCCAGTACTTC
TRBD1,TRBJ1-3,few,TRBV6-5,CASSYYGDRGNTIYF,TGTGCCAGCAGTTACTATGGGGACAGGGGTAACACCATATATTTT
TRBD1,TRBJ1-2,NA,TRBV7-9,CASSPRLRKTGRNGYTF,TGTGCCAGCAGCCCCCGATTGCGCAAGACAGGGCGAAATGGCTACACCTTC
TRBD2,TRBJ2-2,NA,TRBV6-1,CASIILAGAVGELFF,TGTGCCAGCATAATACTAGCGGGAGCCGTCGGGGAGCTGTTTTTT
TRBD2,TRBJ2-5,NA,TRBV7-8,CASSYGPGGETQYF,TGTGCCAGCAGCTACGGTCCGGGGGGGGAGACCCAGTACTTC
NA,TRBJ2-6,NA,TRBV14,CASSQLVRVGANVLTF,TGTGCCAGCAGTCAGTTGGTGAGGGTTGGGGCCAACGTCCTGACTTTC
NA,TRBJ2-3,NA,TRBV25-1,CASSGPGLSTDTQYF,TGTGCCAGCAGCGGACCCGGGCTAAGCACAGATACGCAGTATTTT
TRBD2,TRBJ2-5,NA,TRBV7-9,CASSLARAGELETQYF,TGTGCCAGCAGCTTAGCGCGGGCGGGAGAATTGGAGACCCAGTACTTC
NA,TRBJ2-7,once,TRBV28,CASSLRGQIYEQYF,TGTGCCAGCAGTTTAAGGGGTCAGATATACGAGCAGTACTTC
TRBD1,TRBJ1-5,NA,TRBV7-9,CASSQSDRGPRQPQHF,TGTGCCAGCAGCCAATCGGACAGGGGGCCGCGTCAGCCCCAGCATTTT
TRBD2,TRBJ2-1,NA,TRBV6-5,CASSFSGYNEQFF,TGTGCCAGCAGCTTTAGCGGGTACAATGAGCAGTTCTTC
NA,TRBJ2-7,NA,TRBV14,CASSQVMGEGEQYF,TGTGCCAGCAGCCAAGTCATGGGGGAAGGCGAGCAGTACTTC
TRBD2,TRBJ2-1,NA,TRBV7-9,CASSRAGGTLEQFF,TGTGCCAGCAGCAGAGCGGGGGGGACACTTGAGCAGTTCTTC
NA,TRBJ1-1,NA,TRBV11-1,CASSLYLSAEAFF,TGTGCCAGCAGCTTATACCTGAGCGCTGAAGCTTTCTTT
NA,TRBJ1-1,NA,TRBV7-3,CASSLTGGDTEAFF,TGTGCCAGCAGCTTAACAGGGGGGGACACTGAAGCTTTCTTT
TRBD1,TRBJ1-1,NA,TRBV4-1,CASSQGAGGARTEAFF,TGCGCCAGCAGCCAAGGAGCAGGGGGCGCGCGGACTGAAGCTTTCTTT
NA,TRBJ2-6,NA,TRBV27,CASREVGSGANVLTF,TGTGCCAGCAGGGAGGTAGGGTCTGGGGCCAACGTCCTGACTTTC
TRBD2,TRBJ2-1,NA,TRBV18,CASSPQLAGGSYNEQFF,TGTGCCAGCTCACCTCAGCTTGCGGGGGGCTCCTACAATGAGCAGTTCTTC
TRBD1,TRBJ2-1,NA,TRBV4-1,CASSQAGTGAYNEQFF,TGCGCCAGCAGCCAGGCCGGGACAGGTGCTTACAATGAGCAGTTCTTC
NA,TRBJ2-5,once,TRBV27,CASSLERGTFQETQYF,TGTGCCAGCAGTTTGGAAAGGGGAACCTTCCAAGAGACCCAGTACTTC
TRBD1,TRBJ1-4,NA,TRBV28,CASSLGTGSANFNEKLFF,TGTGCCAGCAGTTTAGGGACAGGGAGTGCGAATTTCAATGAAAAACTGTTTTTT
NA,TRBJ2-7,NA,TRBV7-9,CASSLLSGSYEQYF,TGTGCCAGCAGCTTGTTGAGCGGTTCCTACGAGCAGTACTTC
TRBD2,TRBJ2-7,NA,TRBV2,CASHLAGGYEQYF,TGTGCCAGCCACCTAGCGGGGGGATACGAGCAGTACTTC
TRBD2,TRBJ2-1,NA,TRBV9,CASSAASGLYNEQFF,TGTGCCAGCAGCGCCGCTAGCGGTCTCTACAATGAGCAGTTCTTC
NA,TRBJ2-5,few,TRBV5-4,CASSFKAVPGVTQYF,TGTGCCAGCAGCTTCAAGGCCGTCCCGGGGGTGACCCAGTACTTC
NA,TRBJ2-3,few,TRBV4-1,CASSLVGGRGGTQYF,TGCGCCAGCAGCCTCGTAGGGGGTAGAGGGGGTACGCAGTATTTT
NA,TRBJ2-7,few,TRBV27,CASSLAFTAVHEQYF,TGTGCCAGCAGTTTAGCCTTCACCGCGGTCCACGAGCAGTACTTC
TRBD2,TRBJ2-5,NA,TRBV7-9,CASSSLGLAGGKETQYF,TGTGCCAGCAGCTCCCTGGGACTAGCGGGAGGGAAAGAGACCCAGTACTTC
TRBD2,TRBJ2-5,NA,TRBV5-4,CASSLQGLAGGETQYF,TGTGCCAGCAGCCTCCAGGGACTAGCGGGGGGAGAGACCCAGTACTTC
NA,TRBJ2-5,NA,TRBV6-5,CASRRTQGETQYF,TGTGCCAGCAGAAGGACTCAGGGGGAGACCCAGTACTTC
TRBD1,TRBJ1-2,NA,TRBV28,CASSPRDSHYTF,TGTGCCAGCAGTCCCAGGGACAGCCACTACACCTTC